Below, 20 T cell receptor beta chains from the same sample are listed, as sequenced in a study of T cells expressing NK-cell markers. TCRdb reanalyzed the 5' RACE reads, giving one entry per CDR3 protein sequence and no DNA. The sample table includes tens of thousands of distinct CDR3 sequences. Sample: blood T cells: a sorted CD56 or NKG2C T cell subset, CD4+ or CD8+ T cells, or bulk PBMC T cells (not recorded which). The receptors shown here come from a man between 18 and 69 years old in good health.

The chain employs TRBV11-2 and TRBJ1-1; TCRdb reports TRBD1, a call that lacks DNA to check it against. CDR3 length equals 15 residues. The germline CDR1 and CDR2 sequences are SGHAT and FQNNGV. CDR3 region: CASRGTRRPRTEAFF.

The CDR3 spells CATSDGTGGENEQFF. The V call is TRBV24-1, the J call TRBJ2-1; TCRdb gives TRBD1 as the D gene, but with no DNA this cannot be confirmed. Germline CDR1 is KGHDR and CDR2 is SFDVKD. The length of the CDR3 is 15 residues.

The chain links TRBV9 to TRBJ1-6. CDR1 SGDLS and CDR2 YYNGEE come from the germline V gene. This CDR3 is 14 amino acids long. The CDR3 is CASSVGVSNSPLHF. Looking up the rest from reference TRBV9 and TRBJ1-6 gives the full variable domain: DSGVTQTPKHLITATGQRVTLRCSPRSGDLSVYWYQQSLDQGLQFLIQYYNGEERAKGNILERFSAQQFPDLHSELNLSSLELGDSALYFCASSVGVSNSPLHFGNGTRLTVT.

The genes are TRBV20-1 and TRBJ2-7; no DNA is available, so the TRBD1 call from TCRdb remains unchecked. Germline V gene lookup returns CDR1 DFQATT and CDR2 SNEGSKA (reference sequence). The CDR3 sequence is 14 residues long. This CDR3 is CSARRTGGGYEQYF.

This chain links TRBV10-2 with TRBJ2-1; TCRdb calls TRBD1, which cannot be checked without DNA. CDR1 WSHSY and CDR2 SAAADI come from the germline V gene. The CDR3 totals 15 residues. CDR3 amino acids: CASRRRGLAHNEQFF.

V and J are TRBV27 and TRBJ2-1; TCRdb designates TRBD1, a call that cannot be tested without DNA. CDR3 size: 16 residues. CDR1 and CDR2 (germline): MNHEY, SMNVEV (reference sequence). This CDR3 is CASSSQTIPGKYEQFF.

V and J are TRBV20-1 and TRBJ2-3; lacking DNA, the TRBD1 call made by TCRdb goes unchecked. This CDR3 spans 15 amino acids. The germline V gene has CDR1 DFQATT and CDR2 SNEGSKA (reference sequence). CDR3 residues: CSATRRGSSTDTQYF.

The chain uses TRBV7-9 and TRBJ2-5; as DNA is missing, the TRBD2 call by TCRdb cannot be tested. Germline V gives CDR1 SEHNR, CDR2 FQNEAQ (reference sequence). The length of the CDR3 is 14 residues. CDR3: CASSREREPETQYF.

The chain carries TRBV28 and TRBJ1-1; TCRdb gives TRBD1 as the D gene, but with no DNA this cannot be confirmed. The germline CDR1 and CDR2 sequences are MDHEN and SYDVKM. CDR3 length equals 15 residues. The CDR3 reads CASSAWGQGHTEAFF.

The V gene is TRBV5-6, the J gene TRBJ2-3; the D call of TRBD1 rests on TCRdb alone, since no DNA is present to check it. This CDR3 has 12 amino acids. The germline CDR1 and CDR2 sequences are SGHDT and YYEEEE. The CDR3 is CASFGSGAEQYF.

The gene calls are TRBV24-1 and TRBJ2-1; TCRdb lists TRBD2, though no DNA is available to test this call. The CDR3 is made up of 16 amino acids. The germline CDR1 and CDR2 sequences are KGHDR and SFDVKD. The CDR3 is CATRPTASERGNEQFF.

CDR3 loop: CASSAAFNQPQHF. The genes are TRBV7-6 and TRBJ1-5. CDR1 and CDR2 (germline): SGHVS, FNYEAQ. This CDR3 is built from 13 residues.

This clonotype ranks as hyperexpanded (1% or more) in terms of frequency. This chain uses TRBV29-1 with TRBJ2-1; as DNA is missing, the TRBD2 call by TCRdb cannot be tested. This CDR3 is built from 13 residues. Germline V lookup: CDR1 SQVTM, CDR2 ANQGSEA. CDR3 sequence: CSVERAPWDEQFF.

The rearrangement links TRBV7-3 to TRBJ2-5. CDR3 length: 13 residues. Germline lookup yields CDR1 SGHTA and CDR2 FQGTGA. CDR3 loop: CASSLVKEETQYF. The variable domain in full, with the rest retrieved from reference TRBV7-3 and TRBJ2-5, is GAGVSQTPSNKVTEKGKYVELRCDPISGHTALYWYRQSLGQGPEFLIYFQGTGAADDSGLPNDRFFAVRPEGSVSTLKIQRTERGDSAVYLCASSLVKEETQYFGPGTRLLVL.

The gene calls are TRBV15 and TRBJ2-3; checking the TCRdb D call of TRBD2 is not possible without DNA. CDR3 length: 16 residues. Germline V gene data show CDR1 as LNHNV and CDR2 as YYDKDF (reference sequence). The CDR3 is CATSREGIAGPDTQYF.

The chain couples TRBV5-1 to TRBJ2-2; TCRdb proposes TRBD1, but this gene call is untestable without DNA. Germline V lookup: CDR1 SGHRS, CDR2 YFSETQ. The CDR3 is 13 amino acids. The CDR3 sequence is CASRPGGTGELFF.

The chain's CDR3 is CASTRQSTDTQYF. The chain recombines TRBV28 with TRBJ2-3; the TCRdb call, TRBD1, lacks DNA for checking. The CDR3 length is 13 residues. Germline loops: CDR1 MDHEN, CDR2 SYDVKM.

The rearrangement joins TRBV7-2 to TRBJ1-3. The CDR3 has 13 amino acids. Germline V gene lookup returns CDR1 SGHTA and CDR2 FQGNSA. The CDR3 is CASTLLSGNTIYF. The complete variable domain, with remaining parts taken from reference TRBV7-2 and TRBJ1-3, reads GAGVSQSPSNKVTEKGKDVELRCDPISGHTALYWYRQSLGQGLEFLIYFQGNSAPDKSGLPSDRFSAERTGGSVSTLTIQRTQQEDSAVYLCASTLLSGNTIYFGEGSWLTVV.

The chain has TRBV5-1 and TRBJ1-6; TCRdb indicates TRBD1, and absent DNA this call remains unverified. The CDR3 contains 15 residues. Germline CDR1 reads SGHRS; CDR2 reads YFSETQ. CDR3 loop: CASSRGQSNNSPLLF. Together with reference TRBV5-1 and TRBJ1-6, the CDR3 gives the full variable domain: KAGVTQTPRYLIKTRGQQVTLSCSPISGHRSVSWYQQTPGQGLQFLFEYFSETQRNKGNFPGRFSGRQFSNSRSEMNVSTLELGDSALYLCASSRGQSNNSPLLFGNGTRLTVT.

The V and J genes are TRBV7-9 and TRBJ1-2; checking the TCRdb D call of TRBD1 is not possible without DNA. The CDR3 is 14 amino acids. In germline, CDR1 is SEHNR, CDR2 FQNEAQ (reference sequence). The CDR3 protein is CASSSRGSNYGYTF.